This TCR beta chain was found in a study of tumor and adjacent non-tumor tissue in lung cancer. Study at large: Patients comprised about a dozen adenocarcinoma, a couple of squamous cell carcinoma and 1 small cell lung cancer. Patients were aged about 30 to 80, some 10 men and 4 to 6 women, stage I to III.

This CDR3 is built from 15 residues. Notes on the study in general: Tumor tissue had significantly higher TCR diversity than normal lung.

Three rounds of nested PCR, following a modified ARM-PCR protocol, produced the TCRbeta library. TCRdb recomputed calls from the multiplex PCR reads with MiXCR, one row per CDR3 protein. The sample lists 55,000 to 75,000 distinct CDR3 sequences; about three fifths were seen once. No cell sorting was done before RNA was extracted from the tissue. Newly diagnosed lung cancer patients had thoracic surgery in China, August–late 2014, without prior chemotherapy. Points on this clonotype: Its antigen is not identified. At one of its ends the junction is not consistent with the germline gene, which may arise from a read error.

The genes are TRBV12-3 or TRBV12-4 and TRBJ2-5; TRBD1 or TRBD2 may be the D gene (5 bases each). The sequence was obtained from a man in his forties or fifties with non-small cell lung cancer. The material sequenced was lung tumor tissue. In DNA form, the CDR3 reads TGTGCCAGCAGTTTTTGGGACGGCTGGCAAGAGACTCAGTACTTC. Protein: CASSFWDGWQETQYF.